The 5 T cell receptor beta chains in this list originate from one sample, sequenced in a study of CD8+ T cells in alopecia areata. Once RNA had been extracted, it was reverse transcribed into cDNA to act as the sequencing template. The table came from immunoSEQ multiplex PCR; TCRdb's copy has only in-frame clones and leaves some out. The data hold 55,000 to 75,000 clones, with approximately 43% observed a single time. Sequences were derived from CD8+ T cells sorted from blood, sampled at week 0. The receptors were sampled from a human donor with alopecia areata.

The CDR3 here is CASSLSSGNYEQYF. DNA of the CDR3: TGTGCCAGCAGCTTATCTAGCGGGAACTACGAGCAGTACTTC. The gene calls are TRBV4-2 and TRBJ2-7, with 9 bases that match TRBD2. The CDR3 covers 14 residues. V dropped 5 bases and J dropped 3; count of bases not matched to a gene: 5. Germline CDR1 reads LGHNA; CDR2 reads YNFKEQ.

The chain joins TRBV7-8 to TRBJ2-5; the D is unclear. Trimming took off 8 bases at V and 2 bases at J, with 9 bases between the two ends. From germline, CDR1 is SGHVS and CDR2 FQNEAQ. The CDR3 sequence is 12 residues long. The DNA for the CDR3 is TGTGCCAGCCGGGCAGTACAAGAGACCCAGTACTTC. Translating gives CASRAVQETQYF.

The J gene is TRBJ2-7, the V gene TRBV27, with 8 positions matching TRBD1. The CDR3 sequence is 14 residues long. The ends lost 6 bases at V and 5 bases at J; junction bases unmatched: 9. The germline V gene has CDR1 MNHEY and CDR2 SMNVEV (reference sequence). The CDR3 DNA follows: TGTGCCAGCAGCTCAGTGAGACAGGGGAACGAGCAGTACTTC. Its protein is CASSSVRQGNEQYF.

This clone was detected only once. The chain couples TRBV14 to TRBJ1-2; D is ambiguous. Germline assignment: CDR1 SGHDN and CDR2 FVKESK. The CDR3 spans 16 residues. V was trimmed by 4 bases and J by 0 bases, leaving 15 bases between them. CDR3: CASSPSIGGANYGYTF. The CDR3 DNA reads as TGTGCCAGCAGCCCCTCGATCGGAGGAGCTAACTATGGCTACACCTTC.

This clone was seen more than once but under ten times. V and J are TRBV29-1 and TRBJ2-7; TRBD2 matches 8 bases. V gave up 7 bases and J gave up 3 bases; unmatched junction bases: 8. This CDR3 spans 13 amino acids. From germline, CDR1 is SQVTM and CDR2 ANQGSEA. The CDR3 bases are TGCAGCGCAATACTAGCGGAGGACTACGAGCAGTACTTC. This sequence encodes CSAILAEDYEQYF.